A single T cell receptor (beta chain) is shown here with its context. The data stem from a study of shared T cell receptors in the human thymus. The CDR3 totals 16 residues. The germline V gene encodes CDR1 MNHNS and CDR2 SASEGT. V was pared by 4 bases and J by 0 bases, with 5 bases of the junction left unmatched. TCRdb's copy holds only in-frame clones and misses some; the assay was immunoSEQ multiplex PCR. The sample has about 610,000 clones; more than 75% are singletons. The data also belong to a second study, concerning human thymus T cells. From that report: Donors were healthy Finnish infants having corrective surgery for congenital heart defects. During corrective heart surgery, resections were taken, and the thymus tissue came from them. Biased V and J segment usage appeared in thymus and peripheral blood. A high degree of thymic repertoire overlap among unrelated individuals was reported in related research.

This clonotype was obtained from a boy in the first two years of life with a congenital heart defect. The source material was thymocytes. The chain employs TRBV6-1 and TRBJ1-3, with 8 bases fitting TRBD1. CDR3: CASSVRGPVSGNTIYF. The CDR3, as DNA: TGTGCCAGCAGTGTCAGGGGGCCCGTCTCTGGAAACACCATATATTTT.